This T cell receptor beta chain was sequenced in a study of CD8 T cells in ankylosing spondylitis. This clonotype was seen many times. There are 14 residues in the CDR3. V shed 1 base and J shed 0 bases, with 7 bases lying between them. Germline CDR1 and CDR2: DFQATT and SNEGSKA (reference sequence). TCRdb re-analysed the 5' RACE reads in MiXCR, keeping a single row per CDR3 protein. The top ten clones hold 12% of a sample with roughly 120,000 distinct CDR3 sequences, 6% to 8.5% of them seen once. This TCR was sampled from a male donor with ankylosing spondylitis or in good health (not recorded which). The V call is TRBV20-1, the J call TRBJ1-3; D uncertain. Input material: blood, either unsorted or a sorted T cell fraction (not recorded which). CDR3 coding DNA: TGCAGTGCTAGAGTCCGCAACTCTGGAAACACCATATATTTT. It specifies CSARVRNSGNTIYF.